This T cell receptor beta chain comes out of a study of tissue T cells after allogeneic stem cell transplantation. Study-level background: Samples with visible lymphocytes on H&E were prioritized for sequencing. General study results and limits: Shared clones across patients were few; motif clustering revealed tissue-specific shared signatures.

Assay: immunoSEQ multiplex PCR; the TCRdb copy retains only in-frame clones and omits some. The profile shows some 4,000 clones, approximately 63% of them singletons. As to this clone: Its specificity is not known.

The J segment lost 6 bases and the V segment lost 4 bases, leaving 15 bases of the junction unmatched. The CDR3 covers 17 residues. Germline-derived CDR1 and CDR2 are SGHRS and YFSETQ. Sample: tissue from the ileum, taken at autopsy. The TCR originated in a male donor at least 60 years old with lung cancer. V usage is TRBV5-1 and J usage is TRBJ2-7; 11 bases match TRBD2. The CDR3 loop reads CASSETGTSGKRGEQYF. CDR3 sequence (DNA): TGCGCCAGCAGCGAAACCGGGACTAGCGGAAAAAGGGGCGAGCAGTACTTC.